Below, one TCR beta chain is given with its context. No antigen is known for it. The V end lost 4 bases, the J end lost 4 bases, and 25 bases lay between the germline ends. From germline, CDR1 is MNHNS and CDR2 SASEGT. The CDR3 totals 18 residues. The investigators amplified TCR beta CDR3 regions from RNA transcripts. TCR CDR3 regions were first amplified by RT-PCR with HTBI primers. Via MiXCR, TCRdb re-called the multiplex PCR reads, giving one row per CDR3 protein. The table lists some 460,000 distinct CDR3 sequences, 15% to 18% of them singletons, with roughly 15% in the top ten. This entry is derived from a study of T cells in Graves' hyperthyroidism and ophthalmopathy. Whole-study results and caveats: The model made its ophthalmopathy prediction, and onset followed a median approximately 6 months later. Blood held most thyroid clonotypes expanded above 0.001 frequency.

Orbital computed tomography, thyroid ultrasound, serum thyroxine and TRAb, and clinical symptoms together informed the diagnoses. The PBMCs were sourced from fresh peripheral blood (around 9.9 ml). The sequencing sample was made of blood. The receptor was isolated from a woman aged 18-29 years with Graves' hyperthyroidism. V usage is TRBV6-1 and J usage is TRBJ1-2, with a weak D call TRBD1 (5 bases). The DNA for the CDR3 is TGTGCCAGCAGTGGCCTTGGGGCAAGGCCCCTTCCAGGCTATGGCTACACCTTC. This translates into CASSGLGARPLPGYGYTF.